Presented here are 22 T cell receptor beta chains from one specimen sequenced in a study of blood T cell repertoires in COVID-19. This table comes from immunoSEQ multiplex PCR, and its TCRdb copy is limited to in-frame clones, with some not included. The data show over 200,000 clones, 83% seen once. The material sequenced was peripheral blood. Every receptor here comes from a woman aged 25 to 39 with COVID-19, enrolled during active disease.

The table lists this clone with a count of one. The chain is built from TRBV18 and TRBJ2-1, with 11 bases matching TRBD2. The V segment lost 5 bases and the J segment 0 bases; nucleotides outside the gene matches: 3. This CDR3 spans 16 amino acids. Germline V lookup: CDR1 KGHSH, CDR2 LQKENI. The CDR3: CASSTTSGSSYNEQFF. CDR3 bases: TGTGCCAGCTCAACAACTAGCGGGAGCTCCTACAATGAGCAGTTCTTC.

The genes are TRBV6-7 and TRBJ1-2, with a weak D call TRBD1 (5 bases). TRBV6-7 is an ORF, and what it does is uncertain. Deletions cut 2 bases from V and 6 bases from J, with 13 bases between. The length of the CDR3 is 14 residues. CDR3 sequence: CASSYPLTGDGYTF. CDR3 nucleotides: TGTGCCAGCAGTTACCCATTAACGGGGGATGGCTACACCTTC.

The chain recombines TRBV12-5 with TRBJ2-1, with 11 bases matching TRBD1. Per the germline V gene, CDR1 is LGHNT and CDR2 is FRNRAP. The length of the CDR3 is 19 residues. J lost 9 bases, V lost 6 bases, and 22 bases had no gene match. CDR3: CASGRKWTGGAGGSSEQFF. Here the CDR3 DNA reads TGTGCTAGTGGCCGAAAGTGGACAGGGGGCGCGGGCGGGAGTTCTGAGCAGTTCTTC.

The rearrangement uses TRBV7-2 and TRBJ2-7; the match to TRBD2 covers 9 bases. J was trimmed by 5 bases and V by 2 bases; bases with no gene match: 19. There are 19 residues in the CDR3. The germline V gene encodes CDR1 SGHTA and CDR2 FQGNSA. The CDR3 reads CASSLYPPKAGGPRDEQYF. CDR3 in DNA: TGTGCCAGCAGCTTATACCCCCCGAAGGCGGGGGGGCCCCGTGACGAGCAGTACTTC.

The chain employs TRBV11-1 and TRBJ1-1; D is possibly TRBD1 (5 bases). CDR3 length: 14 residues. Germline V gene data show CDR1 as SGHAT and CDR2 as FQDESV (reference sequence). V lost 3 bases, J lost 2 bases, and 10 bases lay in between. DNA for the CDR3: TGTGCCAGCAGCTTTTCACAGGCCAACACTGAAGCTTTCTTT. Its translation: CASSFSQANTEAFF.

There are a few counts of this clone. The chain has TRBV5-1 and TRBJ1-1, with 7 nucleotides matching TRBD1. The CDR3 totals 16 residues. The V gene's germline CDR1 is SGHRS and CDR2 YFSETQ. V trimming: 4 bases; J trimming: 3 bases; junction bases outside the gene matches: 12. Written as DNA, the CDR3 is TGCGCCAGCAGCGGCGGGACAGAGAGAAGGTACACTGAAGCTTTCTTT. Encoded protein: CASSGGTERRYTEAFF.

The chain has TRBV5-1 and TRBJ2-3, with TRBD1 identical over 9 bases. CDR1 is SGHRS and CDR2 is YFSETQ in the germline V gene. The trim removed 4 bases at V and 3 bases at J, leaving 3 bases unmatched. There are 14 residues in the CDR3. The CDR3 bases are TGCGCCAGCAGCCGGGACAGGGCAACAGATACGCAGTATTTT. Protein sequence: CASSRDRATDTQYF.

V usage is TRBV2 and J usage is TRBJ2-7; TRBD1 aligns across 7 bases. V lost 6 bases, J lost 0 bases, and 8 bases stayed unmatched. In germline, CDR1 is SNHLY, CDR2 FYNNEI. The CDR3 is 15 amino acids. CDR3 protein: CASSPGQILSYEQYF. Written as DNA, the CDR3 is TGTGCCAGCAGCCCGGGACAGATTCTCTCCTACGAGCAGTACTTC.

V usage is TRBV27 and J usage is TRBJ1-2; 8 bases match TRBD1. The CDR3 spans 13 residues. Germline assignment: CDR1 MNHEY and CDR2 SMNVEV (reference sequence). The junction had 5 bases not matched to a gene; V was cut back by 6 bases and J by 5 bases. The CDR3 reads CASSSRQGYGYTF. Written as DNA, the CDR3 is TGTGCCAGCAGCTCGAGACAGGGGTATGGCTACACCTTC.

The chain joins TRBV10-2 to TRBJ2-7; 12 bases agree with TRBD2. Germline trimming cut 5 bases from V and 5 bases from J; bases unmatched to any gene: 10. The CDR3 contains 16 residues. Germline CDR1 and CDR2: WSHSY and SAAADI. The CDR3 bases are TGCGCCAGCAGTAAAGGACTAGCGGGGCCTCCACACGAGCAGTACTTC. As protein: CASSKGLAGPPHEQYF.

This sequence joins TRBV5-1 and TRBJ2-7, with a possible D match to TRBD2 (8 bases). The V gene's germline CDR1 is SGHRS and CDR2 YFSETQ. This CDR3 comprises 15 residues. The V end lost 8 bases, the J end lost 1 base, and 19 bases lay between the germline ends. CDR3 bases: TGCGCCAGTCGGGAGGGGGCGGCCTCTTCCTACGAGCAGTACTTC. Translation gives CASREGAASSYEQYF. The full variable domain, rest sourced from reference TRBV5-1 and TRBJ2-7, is KAGVTQTPRYLIKTRGQQVTLSCSPISGHRSVSWYQQTPGQGLQFLFEYFSETQRNKGNFPGRFSGRQFSNSRSEMNVSTLELGDSALYLCASREGAASSYEQYFGPGTRLTVT.

CDR3 coding DNA: TGTGCCACCAGTTGGGGACAGCACACAGATACGCAGTATTTT. Its translation: CATSWGQHTDTQYF. The chain links TRBV24-1 to TRBJ2-3, with TRBD1 matching 7 bases. CDR1 is KGHDR, CDR2 SFDVKD, per germline. The V gene end was trimmed by 6 bases and the J gene end by 2 bases; junction bases not matched to a gene: 4. This CDR3 contains 14 residues.

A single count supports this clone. The CDR3: CASSHYIPGQGADLGTEAFF. The CDR3 coding sequence is TGTGCCAGCAGCCATTATATACCGGGACAGGGGGCGGATCTGGGCACTGAAGCTTTCTTT. The rearrangement links TRBV3-1 (or the pseudogene TRBV3-2) to TRBJ1-1; 12 bases match TRBD1. The length of the CDR3 is 20 residues. In germline, CDR1 is LGHDT, CDR2 YNNKEL (reference sequence). The V and J ends lost 3 bases and 4 bases, in that order; junction bases with no gene match: 18.

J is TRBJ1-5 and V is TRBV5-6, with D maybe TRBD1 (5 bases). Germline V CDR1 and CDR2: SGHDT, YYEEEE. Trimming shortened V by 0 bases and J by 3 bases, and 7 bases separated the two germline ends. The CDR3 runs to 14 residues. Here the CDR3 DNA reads TGTGCCAGCAGCTTGGTGGGGCCCAATCAGCCCCAGCATTTT. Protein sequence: CASSLVGPNQPQHF.

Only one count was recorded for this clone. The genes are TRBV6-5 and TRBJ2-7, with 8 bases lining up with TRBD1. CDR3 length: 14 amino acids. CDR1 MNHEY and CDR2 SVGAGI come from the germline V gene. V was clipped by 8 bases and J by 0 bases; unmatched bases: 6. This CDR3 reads CASRRDRNSYEQYF. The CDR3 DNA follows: TGTGCCAGCCGCCGGGACAGGAACTCCTACGAGCAGTACTTC.

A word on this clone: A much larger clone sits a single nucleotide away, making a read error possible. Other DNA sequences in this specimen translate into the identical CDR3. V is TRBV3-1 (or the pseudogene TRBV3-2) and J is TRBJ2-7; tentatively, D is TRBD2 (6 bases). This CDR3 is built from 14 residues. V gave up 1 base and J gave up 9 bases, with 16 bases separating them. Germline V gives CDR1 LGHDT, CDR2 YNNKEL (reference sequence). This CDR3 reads CASSQGDWSLGQYF. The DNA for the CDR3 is TGTGCCAGCAGCCAAGGGGACTGGTCCTTAGGGCAGTACTTC.

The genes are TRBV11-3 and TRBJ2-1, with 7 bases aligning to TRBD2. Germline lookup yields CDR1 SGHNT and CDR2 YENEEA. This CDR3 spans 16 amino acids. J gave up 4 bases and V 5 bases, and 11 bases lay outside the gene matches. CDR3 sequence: CASSPGREHKYNEQFF. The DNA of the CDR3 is TGTGCCAGCAGCCCCGGGCGGGAGCATAAATACAATGAGCAGTTCTTC.

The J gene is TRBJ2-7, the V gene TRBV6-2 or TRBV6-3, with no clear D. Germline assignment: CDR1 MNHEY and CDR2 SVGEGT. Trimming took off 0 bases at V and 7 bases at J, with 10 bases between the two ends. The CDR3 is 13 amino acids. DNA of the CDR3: TGTGCCAGCAGTTACTCGAGTCCCTGGGAGCAGTACTTC. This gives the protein CASSYSSPWEQYF.

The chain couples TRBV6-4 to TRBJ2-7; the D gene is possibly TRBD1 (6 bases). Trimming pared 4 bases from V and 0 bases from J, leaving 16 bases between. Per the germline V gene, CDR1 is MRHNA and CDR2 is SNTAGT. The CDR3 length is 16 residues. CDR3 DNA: TGTGCCAGCAGTGGAAATGGGGACACCTTCTCCTACGAGCAGTACTTC. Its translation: CASSGNGDTFSYEQYF.

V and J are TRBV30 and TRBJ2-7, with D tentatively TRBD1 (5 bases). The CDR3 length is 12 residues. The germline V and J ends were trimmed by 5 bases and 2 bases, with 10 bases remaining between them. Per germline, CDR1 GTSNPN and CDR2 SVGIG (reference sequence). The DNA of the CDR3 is TGTGCCTGGGCAGGGATGCCCTACGAGCAGTACTTC. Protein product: CAWAGMPYEQYF. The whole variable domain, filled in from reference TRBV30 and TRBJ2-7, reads SQTIHQWPATLVQPVGSPLSLECTVEGTSNPNLYWYRQAAGRGLQLLFYSVGIGQISSEVPQNLSASRPQDRQFILSSKKLLLSDSGFYLCAWAGMPYEQYFGPGTRLTVT.

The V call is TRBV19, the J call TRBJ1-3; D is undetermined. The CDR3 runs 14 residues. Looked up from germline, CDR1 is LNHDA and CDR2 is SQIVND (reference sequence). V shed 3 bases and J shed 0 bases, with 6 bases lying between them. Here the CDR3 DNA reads TGTGCCAGTAGTATCGCGGCCTCTGGAAACACCATATATTTT. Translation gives CASSIAASGNTIYF.

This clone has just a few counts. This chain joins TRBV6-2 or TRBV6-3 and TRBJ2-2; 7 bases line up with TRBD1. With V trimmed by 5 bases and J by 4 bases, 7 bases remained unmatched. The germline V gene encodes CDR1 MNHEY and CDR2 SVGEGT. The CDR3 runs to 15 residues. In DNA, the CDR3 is TGTGCCAGCAGTGCCCGACAGGGCGGCACCGGGGAGCTGTTTTTT. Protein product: CASSARQGGTGELFF.